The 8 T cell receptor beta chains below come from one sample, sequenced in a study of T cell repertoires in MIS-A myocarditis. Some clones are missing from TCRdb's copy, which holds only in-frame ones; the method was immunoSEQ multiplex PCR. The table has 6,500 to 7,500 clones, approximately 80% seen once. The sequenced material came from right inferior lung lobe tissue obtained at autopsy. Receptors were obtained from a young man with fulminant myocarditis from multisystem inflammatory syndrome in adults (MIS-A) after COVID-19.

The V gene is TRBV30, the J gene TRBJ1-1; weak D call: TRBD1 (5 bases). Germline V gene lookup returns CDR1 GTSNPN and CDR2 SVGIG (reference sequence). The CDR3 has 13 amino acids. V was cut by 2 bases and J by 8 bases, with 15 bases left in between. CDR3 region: CAWSKGDRTEAFF. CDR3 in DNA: TGTGCCTGGAGTAAAGGGGACCGGACCGAAGCTTTCTTT.

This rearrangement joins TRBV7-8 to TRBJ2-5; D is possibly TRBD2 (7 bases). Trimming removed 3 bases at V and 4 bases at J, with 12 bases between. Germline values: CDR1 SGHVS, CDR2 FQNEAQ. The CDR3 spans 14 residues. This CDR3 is CASSFPGEGETQYF. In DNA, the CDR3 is TGTGCCAGCAGCTTCCCAGGGGAGGGAGAGACCCAGTACTTC.

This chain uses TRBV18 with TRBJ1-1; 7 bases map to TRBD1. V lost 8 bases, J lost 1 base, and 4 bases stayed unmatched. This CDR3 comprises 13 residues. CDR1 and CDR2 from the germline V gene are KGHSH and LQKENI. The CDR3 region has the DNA TGTGCCAGCCTGGGACAGCAGAACACTGAAGCTTTCTTT. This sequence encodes CASLGQQNTEAFF.

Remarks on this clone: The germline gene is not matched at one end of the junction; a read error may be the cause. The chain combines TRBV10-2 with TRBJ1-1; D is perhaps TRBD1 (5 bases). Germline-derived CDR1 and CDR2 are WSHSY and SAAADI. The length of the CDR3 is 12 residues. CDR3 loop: CASSESKAIGVF. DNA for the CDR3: TGCGCCAGCAGTGAGTCGAAGGCTATAGGGGTCTTT.

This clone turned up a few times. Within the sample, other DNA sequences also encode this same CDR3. CDR3 in amino acids: CASSPPSTDTQYF. The CDR3 region has the DNA TGTGCCAGCTCACCACCGAGCACAGATACGCAGTATTTT. The gene calls are TRBV18 and TRBJ2-3; D unclear. Trimming took off 0 bases at V and 0 bases at J, with 1 base between the two ends. The germline CDR1 and CDR2 sequences are KGHSH and LQKENI. The CDR3 covers 13 residues. Full variable domain (outside the CDR3, taken from reference TRBV18 and TRBJ2-3): NAGVMQNPRHLVRRRGQEARLRCSPMKGHSHVYWYRQLPEEGLKFMVYLQKENIIDESGMPKERFSAEFPKEGPSILRIQQVVRGDSAAYFCASSPPSTDTQYFGPGTRLTVL.

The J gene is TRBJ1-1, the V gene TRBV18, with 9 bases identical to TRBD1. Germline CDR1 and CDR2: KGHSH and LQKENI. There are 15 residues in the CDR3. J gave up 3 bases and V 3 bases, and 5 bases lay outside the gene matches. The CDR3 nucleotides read TGTGCCAGCTCACCTACAGGGGGCTGGGACACTGAAGCTTTCTTT. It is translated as CASSPTGGWDTEAFF.

CDR3 in DNA: TGTGCCACCGATAACAGGGTTGGTGGAGAGCAGTTCTTC. It is translated as CATDNRVGGEQFF. The J gene is TRBJ2-1, the V gene TRBV24-1, with TRBD1 as a possible D gene (6 bases). Trimming cost V 9 bases and J 10 bases, with 18 bases left between them. The germline V gene has CDR1 KGHDR and CDR2 SFDVKD. CDR3 length: 13 residues.

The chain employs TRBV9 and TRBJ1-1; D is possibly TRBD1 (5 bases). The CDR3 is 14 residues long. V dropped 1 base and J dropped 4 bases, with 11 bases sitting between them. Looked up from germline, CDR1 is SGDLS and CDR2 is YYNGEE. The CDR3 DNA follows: TGTGCCAGCAGCGTAAGCGCCGGGGGCACTGAAGCTTTCTTT. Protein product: CASSVSAGGTEAFF.